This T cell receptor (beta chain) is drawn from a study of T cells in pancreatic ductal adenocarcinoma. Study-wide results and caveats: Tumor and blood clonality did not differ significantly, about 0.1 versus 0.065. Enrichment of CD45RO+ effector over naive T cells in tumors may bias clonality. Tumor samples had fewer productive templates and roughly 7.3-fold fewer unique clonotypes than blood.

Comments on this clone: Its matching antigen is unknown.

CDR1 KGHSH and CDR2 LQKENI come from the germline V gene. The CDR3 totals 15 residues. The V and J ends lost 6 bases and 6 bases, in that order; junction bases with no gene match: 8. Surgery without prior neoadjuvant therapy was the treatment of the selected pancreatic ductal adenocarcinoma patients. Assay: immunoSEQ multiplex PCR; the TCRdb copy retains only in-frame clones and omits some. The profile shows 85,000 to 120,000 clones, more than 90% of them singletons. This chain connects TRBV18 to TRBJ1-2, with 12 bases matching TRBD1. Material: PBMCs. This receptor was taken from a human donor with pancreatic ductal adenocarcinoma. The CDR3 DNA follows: TGTGCCAGCTCGGCCGGGACAGGGGGCGAAGATGGCTACACCTTC. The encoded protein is CASSAGTGGEDGYTF.